This paragraph covers one T cell receptor (beta chain) sequence. The table lists this clone with a few counts. Its binding antigen is unknown. Base qualities are not recorded, but no much larger clone differs from it by a single base. The cohort was made up of roughly 670 healthy bone marrow donors. All cohort members were sampled while nominally healthy, although unrecorded immune exposures were likely present. The donor tested CMV seropositive and was one of the 289 seropositive cohort members. A peripheral blood sample was collected from each donor, and TCR beta sequencing was performed on peripheral blood mononuclear cells. The Qiagen DNeasy Blood Extraction Kit was used to extract genomic DNA from the blood cell samples. Library preparation employed the immunoSEQ multiplex PCR assay. A mixture of 60 forward primers for TCR Vbeta segments and 13 reverse primers for TCR Jbeta segments was used in the multiplex PCR. The CDR3 region of rearranged TCR beta genes was amplified from genomic DNA with a multiplex PCR assay. On the Illumina HiSeq System, the amplified TCR beta libraries were sequenced as 87-base-pair reads. The paper's data handling went like this. In a later analysis, tens of millions of unique TCR beta chains were counted across the roughly 700 repertoires, and roughly 11 million of these chains were shared by at least two donors. A nearest-neighbor algorithm error-corrected the raw reads and collapsed the reads into unique sequences, merging closely related sequences to remove PCR and sequencing errors. To assign V, D and J gene segments, CDR3 sequences were aligned to IMGT reference sequences. Each retained sequence needed at least a six-nucleotide match to both a V gene segment and a J gene segment. Rearrangements were classified as productive when the CDR3 lacked stop codons and remained in frame with V and J, and all other rearrangements were classified as non-productive. CDR3 was defined by IMGT convention, running from the second conserved V-encoded cysteine to the conserved J-encoded phenylalanine. The earlier analysis of 587 of the donors excluded any sequence lacking an unambiguous match to a single V gene segment. In an earlier analysis of several hundred of the donors, V segments were called functional above 56.7% productive rearrangements and were called segregating when the between-donor standard deviation exceeded 5%. A statistical classification framework was developed to diagnose cytomegalovirus status using the catalog of TCR beta chain sequences. V and J gene assignment, in a later analysis, came from comparing TCR nucleotide sequences with IMGT/GENE-DB human TR gene sequences. In a later analysis, CDR3 sequences and most-parsimonious VDJ recombination scenarios were assigned using the TCRdist pipeline. In a later analysis, every TCR beta chain was defined by the combination of its CDR3 amino acid sequence and its V-gene family, and reads without a unique V-gene family were dropped. As a way to deal with suspected cross-contamination and a sequencing artifact, a later analysis dropped roughly 620 nucleotide sequences that were highly shared and had low generation probability. For each public chain, a later analysis derived a clonal expansion index from normalized ranks of inferred template counts within each repertoire. Generation probabilities in a later analysis came from a VDJ recombination model fitted to out-of-frame rearrangements, and those results were checked against IGoR. Hypergeometric tests were used in a later analysis to score TCR-TCR, TCR-HLA and TCR-CMV co-occurrence, with a repertoire-size bias correction applied to the TCR pairs. A later analysis estimated false discovery rates by permuting HLA or CMV assignments 20 times. In a later analysis, co-occurring TCRs were grouped using DBSCAN, and TCRdist sequence similarity was added for clustering within HLA-allele-positive subsets. Co-occurrence clustering excluded repertoires with fewer than 30,000 or more than 120,000 public chains, plus five with anomalous nucleotide sharing. The table comes from immuneACCESS by way of TCRdb, which keeps in-frame sequences with V and J called. Part of the clones is missing from these tables; in studies checked, under half for an unresolved V gene and the rest for unknown reasons. The DNA gave D and trimming, while V, J and clone size come from that table. The sample contains under 200,000 clones, 81% of them found a single time. Just over 2% of the sample comes from the top ten.

This specimen comes from a study of cytomegalovirus exposure and HLA in healthy donors listed by TCRdb under 2017. Regarding the research as a whole: In an earlier analysis of 450 to 750 of the donors, about 270 Gb of sequence data and about 110 million unique TCR beta sequences from about 179 million T cells were reported. Among the roughly 400 genotyped donors, approximately 82% belonged to the genetic ancestry cluster associated with self-reported Caucasian donors. The number of donors typed differed by locus, with about 629-630 for A, B, C, DRB1 and DQB1, roughly 520 for DQA1, over 600 for DPA1, and over 400 for DPB1. Roughly 5 DR-DQ haplotypes were handled as single units for association and clustering because linkage in the cohort was strong. Donor age, sex, ethnicity and CMV serostatus were collected together with the repertoire data. On average, 235,054 unique TCR beta nucleotide sequences were sequenced per donor among some 430 genotyped donors of the cohort, with roughly 18% of those sequences being non-productive. A later analysis re-examined previously published TCR beta repertoires from about 700 donors and added high-resolution HLA genotyping to investigate patterns of TCR occurrence. To predict cytomegalovirus infection status, the study combined high-throughput TCR immunosequencing, statistical association of individual TCRs with disease status, and machine learning. To decide whether each TCR beta V gene segment behaved as functional or pseudogenic, an earlier analysis of 587 of the donors relied on high-throughput TCR beta sequencing. The study was designed to test whether signatures of past pathogen exposure could be identified by cataloging public T cell receptors. The later analysis used no new phenotypic data to find candidate immune exposures, relying instead on TCR beta sequences and their occurrence across donors. An early release that covered roughly 600 HLA-typed donors contained around 300 gigabases of sequencing data and tens of millions of unique TCR sequences. A later genetic analysis used genome-wide SNP genotypes for about 55% of the 666 donors, treating that subset as a discovery cohort. HLA typing covered class I and class II loci at four-digit resolution. Every discovery cohort repertoire had been produced on one sequencing platform. Using immunosequencing, the study profiled T cell repertoires from around 670 subjects and related those repertoires to cytomegalovirus serostatus. A separate validation cohort of over 95 different subjects was used in addition to the 666-subject first cohort.

CDR1 and CDR2 were assigned from the germline V gene as SGHTA and FQGTGA. Trimming costs V 2 bases and J 5 bases, and their ends lie 9 bases apart. From its cysteine to its phenylalanine, the CDR3 spans 13 amino acids. This entry keeps only the CDR3 DNA: 39 bases, framed from base 1. Broad study findings and their caveats: A later analysis found that most CMV-associated TCR beta chains appeared HLA-restricted, with HLA associations seemingly driven largely by CMV exposure. Across donors, most TCR sequences were observed very rarely, whereas some public TCRs were present in many individuals. In a later genetic analysis, a missense DCLRE1C variant was associated with V-gene and J-gene trimming of TCR beta chains, and the association was replicated in an independent cohort. Compared with equally common non-associated chains, HLA-associated TCR beta chains in a later analysis were more clonally expanded and had lower generation probabilities. A total of around 150 TCR beta chains were listed by the study as associated with cytomegalovirus. According to the authors, the approach could potentially be generalized to other disease states and immunological phenotypes. About 17 rarely observed V segments, including chromosome 9 orphons, were excluded from the earlier analysis of about 500 of the donors because counts were too low. Cytomegalovirus status was reported to be diagnosed by the classifier with high specificity and sensitivity in both the original and validation cohorts. In a later analysis, the rate of TCR association differed among HLA loci, with DRB1 alleles having the most associated TCRs and HLA-C alleles having the fewest. In an earlier analysis of roughly 500 of the donors, most TCR beta V segments appeared in productive rearrangements about 87% or about 30% of the time, broadly matching IMGT annotations. In this cohort, only TCR beta chains were sequenced, and detectable features were limited by the absence of alpha or paired-chain data. In a later genetic analysis, fewer N-insertions in productive TCRs were reported among donors in an Asian-associated ancestry cluster than the roughly 710-donor mean. Three of the identified cytomegalovirus-associated TCR beta chains were confirmed in vitro to be specific for cytomegalovirus antigens. Several of the top co-occurrence clusters appeared to be linked to parvovirus B19, influenza, CMV and Epstein-Barr virus, according to a later analysis. A further reported finding was that TCR beta sequences accurately predicted the HLA-A and HLA-B alleles for most subjects in the first cohort. Linkage disequilibrium might explain the correlated functional status among segregating V segments, but an unknown experimental factor could not be excluded. Because the 87-base-pair reads could not distinguish some IMGT-functional V segments, including TRBV6-2 and TRBV6-3, those segments were excluded. CMV serostatus was the only immune exposure information available for the cohort. Strong co-occurrence of HLA alleles, especially DR and DQ, made assigning TCR associations to individual alleles difficult. Presence/absence analyses assumed roughly uniform sequencing depth across donors, an assumption that may not hold. A group of highly shared sequence variants was considered likely to be a technical artifact of the sequencing pipeline. Specific HLA alleles were associated with 15,000 to 20,000 TCR beta sequences at a false discovery rate of 0.05 in a later analysis. Because some donors lacked HLA typing at each locus, the association tests relied only on the typed subset.

This receptor chain uses TRBV7-3 and TRBJ1-1, with the D segment identity uncertain. The TCR originated in a woman aged 18 to 35 in good health and CMV-seropositive. The sequenced material came from PBMCs. CDR3 loop: CASSLFSGTEAFF. The nucleotide sequence is given as TGTGCCAGCAGCTTATTTTCCGGGACTGAAGCTTTCTTT.